This T cell receptor beta chain is drawn from a study of vaccination effects on CD4 cells after COVID-19. Turning to this clone: The antigen remains unidentified.

Germline lookup yields CDR1 ENHRY and CDR2 SYGVKD. Trimming left V 5 bases short and J 4 bases short, with 10 bases between. The CDR3 spans 13 residues. ViraFEST used viral peptide pools to expand antigen-specific CD4+ T cells before sequencing. Following 10 days of culture, CD4+ T cells were isolated. Prior SARS-CoV-2 infection was absent in the vaccine recipients, as shown by negative nucleocapsid antibodies. Half of the medium was exchanged for IL-2 medium on both days 3 and 7. The table came from immunoSEQ multiplex PCR; TCRdb's copy has only in-frame clones and leaves some out. The sample records just under 65,000 clones, roughly 80% being singletons.

This material consisted of CD4+ T cells from PBMCs cultured with HCoV-OC43 spike peptides, taken before COVID-19 vaccination. Subset here: HCoV-OC43 spike overlapping peptide pool stimulation. This sequence originates from a human donor who received a COVID-19 vaccine. The rearrangement uses TRBV10-3 and TRBJ2-3; the D gene is possibly TRBD1 (6 bases). As DNA, the CDR3 is TGTGCCATCAGTTCTGCAGGGGCAGATACGCAGTATTTT. Amino acids: CAISSAGADTQYF.